The following is a T cell receptor beta chain sequence with its context. In the source study's methods: From reference gene primer amplification, estimates of nucleated cell counts were derived. Using immunoSEQ multiplex PCR, the repertoire was profiled, and TCRdb retains in-frame clones only, with some absent. The DNA gave D and trimming, while V, J and clone size come from that table. This sample has about 220,000 clones, with 84% found just once. The sample is drawn from a study of blood T cell repertoires in COVID-19. The wider study: Donors in the United States, Italy and Spain gave samples during acute or convalescent COVID-19. Nucleic acid was either cDNA or gDNA, and it came from T cells, B-cell-depleted T cells, or PBMCs.

Specimen: peripheral blood. The clonotype originates from a woman aged 60-75 years with acute or convalescent COVID-19.

In DNA form, the CDR3 reads TGTGCCAGCAGCCAAGAAGGGCTAGCAGGGGGGTACCAAGAGACCCAGTACTTC. Protein sequence: CASSQEGLAGGYQETQYF. This chain connects TRBV4-2 to TRBJ2-5, with TRBD1 as a possible D gene (7 bases). Trimming took 0 bases from V and 0 from J, leaving 17 bases between them. The CDR3 is 18 residues long. Germline CDR1 reads LGHNA; CDR2 reads YNFKEQ.